This T cell receptor beta chain appears in the sequencing data of a study of shared clonotypes between healthy human individuals. General study points: Generation of non-shared clonotypes was less probable than generation of clonotypes shared by all four donors. Several donors shared around 5.2% of their naive CD4 clonotypes. There were few donors, and this limited the genetic and exposure-history diversity represented.

CDR1 is MDHEN and CDR2 is SYDVKM in the germline V gene. Trimming removed 6 bases from V and 2 bases from J; junction bases left unmatched: 7. The CDR3 loop spans 15 amino acids. Turning to this clone: The target antigen is unknown.

Genomic DNA (from each subset) was split evenly across several immunoSEQ plates. Produced via immunoSEQ multiplex PCR; TCRdb's table is partial and in-frame only. The data contain 330,000 or so clones, more than 60% of them singletons. This receptor was identified in a man aged 25-45 years in good health. The V and J genes are TRBV28 and TRBJ2-3, with 8 nucleotides matching TRBD1. The sequenced sample was memory CD4+ T cells sorted from blood. The subset here: CD45RA-negative fraction. This chain's CDR3 is CASSAGGSLTDTQYF. For the CDR3, the DNA is TGTGCCAGCAGCGCAGGGGGCTCTCTCACAGATACGCAGTATTTT.